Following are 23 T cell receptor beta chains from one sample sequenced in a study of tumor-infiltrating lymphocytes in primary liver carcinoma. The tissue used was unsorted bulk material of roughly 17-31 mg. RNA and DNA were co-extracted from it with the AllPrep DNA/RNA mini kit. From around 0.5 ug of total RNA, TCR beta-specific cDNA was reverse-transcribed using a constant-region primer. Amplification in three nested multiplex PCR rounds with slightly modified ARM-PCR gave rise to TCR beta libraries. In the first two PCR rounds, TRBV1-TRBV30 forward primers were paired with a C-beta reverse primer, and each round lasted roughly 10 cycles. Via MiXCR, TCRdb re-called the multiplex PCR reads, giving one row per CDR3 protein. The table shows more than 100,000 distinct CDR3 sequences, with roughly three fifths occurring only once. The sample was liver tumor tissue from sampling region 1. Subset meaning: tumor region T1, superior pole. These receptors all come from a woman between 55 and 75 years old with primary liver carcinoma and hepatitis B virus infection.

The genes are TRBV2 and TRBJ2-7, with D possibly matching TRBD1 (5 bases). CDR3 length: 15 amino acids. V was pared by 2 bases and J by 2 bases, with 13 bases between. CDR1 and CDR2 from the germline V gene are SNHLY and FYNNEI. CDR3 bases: TGTGCCAGCAGTGAATCAGGACACGGCCCCTACGAGCAGTACTTC. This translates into CASSESGHGPYEQYF.

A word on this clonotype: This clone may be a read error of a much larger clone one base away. Here the CDR3 DNA reads TGTGCCTGGAGAATCCCGGGACAGGGGAACAATGAGCAGTTCTTC. Amino acids: CAWRIPGQGNNEQFF. This rearrangement joins TRBV30 to TRBJ2-1, with TRBD1 matching 10 bases. The CDR3 extends over 15 amino acids. After removal of 3 bases from V and 5 bases from J, the junction contained 7 bases not matched to a gene. Germline V gene sequence: CDR1 GTSNPN, CDR2 SVGIG (reference sequence).

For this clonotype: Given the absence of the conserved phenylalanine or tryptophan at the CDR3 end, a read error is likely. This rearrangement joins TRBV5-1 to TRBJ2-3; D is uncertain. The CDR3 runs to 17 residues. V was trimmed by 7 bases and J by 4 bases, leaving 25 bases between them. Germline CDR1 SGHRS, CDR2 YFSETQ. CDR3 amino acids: CASCLRPEMSGSDTQYL. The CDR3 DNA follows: TGCGCCAGCTGTTTGCGGCCGGAGATGAGTGGCTCAGATACGCAGTATCTT.

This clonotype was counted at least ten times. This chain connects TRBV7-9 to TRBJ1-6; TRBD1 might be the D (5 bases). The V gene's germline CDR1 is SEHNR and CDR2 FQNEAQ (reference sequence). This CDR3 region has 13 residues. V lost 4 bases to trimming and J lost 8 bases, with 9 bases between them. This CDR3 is CASSWGRDSPLHF. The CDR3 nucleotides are TGTGCCAGCAGCTGGGGCAGGGATTCACCCCTCCACTTT.

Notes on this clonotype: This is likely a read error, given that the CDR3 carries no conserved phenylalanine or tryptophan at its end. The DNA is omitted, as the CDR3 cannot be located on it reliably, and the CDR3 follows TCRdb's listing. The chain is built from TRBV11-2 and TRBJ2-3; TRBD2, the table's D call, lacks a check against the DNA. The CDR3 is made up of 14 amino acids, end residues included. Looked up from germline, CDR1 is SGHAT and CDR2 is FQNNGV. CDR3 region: CVSSPGLPTDTQYI.

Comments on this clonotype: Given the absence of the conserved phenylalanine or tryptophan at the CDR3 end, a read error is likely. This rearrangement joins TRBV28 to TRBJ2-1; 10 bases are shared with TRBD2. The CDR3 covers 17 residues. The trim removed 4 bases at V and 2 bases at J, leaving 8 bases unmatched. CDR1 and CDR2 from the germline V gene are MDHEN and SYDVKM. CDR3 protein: CASSSPSGRGPYNEQFL. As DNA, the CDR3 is TGTGCCAGCAGTTCCCCGAGCGGGAGGGGGCCCTACAATGAGCAGTTCCTC.

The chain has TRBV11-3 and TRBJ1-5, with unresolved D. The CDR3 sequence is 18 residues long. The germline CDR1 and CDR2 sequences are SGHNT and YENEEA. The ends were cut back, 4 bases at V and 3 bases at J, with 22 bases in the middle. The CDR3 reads CASSSLPPGIGDNQPQHF. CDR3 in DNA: TGTGCCAGCAGCTCCCTACCACCCGGGATAGGTGACAATCAGCCCCAGCATTTT.

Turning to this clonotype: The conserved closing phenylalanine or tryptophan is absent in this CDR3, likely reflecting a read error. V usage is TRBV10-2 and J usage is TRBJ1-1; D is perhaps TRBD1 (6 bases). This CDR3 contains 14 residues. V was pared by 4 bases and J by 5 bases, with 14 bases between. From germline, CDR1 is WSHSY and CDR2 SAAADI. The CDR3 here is CASSAERGWTEAFI. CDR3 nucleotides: TGCGCCAGCAGTGCCGAGAGGGGGTGGACTGAAGCTTTCATT.

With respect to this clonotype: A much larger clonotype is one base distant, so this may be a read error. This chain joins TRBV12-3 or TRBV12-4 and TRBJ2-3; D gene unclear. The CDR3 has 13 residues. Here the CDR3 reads CASSLSGLDTHYF. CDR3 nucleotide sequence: TGTGCCAGCAGTTTATCCGGGCTAGATACGCACTATTTT.

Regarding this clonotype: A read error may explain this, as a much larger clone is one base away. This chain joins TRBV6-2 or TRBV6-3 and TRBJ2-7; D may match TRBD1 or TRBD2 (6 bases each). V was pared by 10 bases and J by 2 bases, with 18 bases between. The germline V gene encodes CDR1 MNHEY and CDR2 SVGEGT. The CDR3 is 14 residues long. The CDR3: CANNSDRTTYEQYF. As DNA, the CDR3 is TGTGCCAACAACTCTGACAGGACTACCTACGAGCAGTACTTC.

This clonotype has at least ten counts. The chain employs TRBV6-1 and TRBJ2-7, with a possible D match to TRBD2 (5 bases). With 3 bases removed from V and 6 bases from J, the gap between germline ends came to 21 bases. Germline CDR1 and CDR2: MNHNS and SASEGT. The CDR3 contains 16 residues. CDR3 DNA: TGTGCCAGCAGTGAGCTAATCGGGCTAGCTATCTCCGAGCAGTACTTC. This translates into CASSELIGLAISEQYF.

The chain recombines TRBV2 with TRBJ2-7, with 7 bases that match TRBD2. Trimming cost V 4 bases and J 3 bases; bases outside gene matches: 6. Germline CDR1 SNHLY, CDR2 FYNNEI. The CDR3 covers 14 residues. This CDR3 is CASSASSGRYEQYF. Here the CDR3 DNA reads TGTGCCAGCAGTGCCTCTAGCGGACGCTACGAGCAGTACTTC.

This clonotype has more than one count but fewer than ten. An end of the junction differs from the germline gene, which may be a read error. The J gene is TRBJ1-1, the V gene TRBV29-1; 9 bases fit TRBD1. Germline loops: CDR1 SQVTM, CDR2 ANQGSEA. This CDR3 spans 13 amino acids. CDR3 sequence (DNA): TGCAGCGTACTGACAGGGGGTGACACTGAAGTTTTCTTT. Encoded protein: CSVLTGGDTEVFF.

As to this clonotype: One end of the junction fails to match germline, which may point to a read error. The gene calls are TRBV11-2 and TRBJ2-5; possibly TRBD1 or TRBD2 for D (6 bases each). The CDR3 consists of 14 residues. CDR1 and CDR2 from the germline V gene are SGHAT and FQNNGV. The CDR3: CVSSLTPEGETQYF. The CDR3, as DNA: TGTGTCAGCAGTTTAACCCCGGAGGGGGAGACGCAGTACTTC.

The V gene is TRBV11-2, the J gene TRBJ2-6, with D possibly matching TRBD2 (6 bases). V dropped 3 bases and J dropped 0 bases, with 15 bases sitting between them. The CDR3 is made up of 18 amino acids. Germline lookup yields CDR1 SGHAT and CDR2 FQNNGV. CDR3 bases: TGTGCCAGCAGCTTGCCGGGACTGTGCCTCTCTGGGGCCAACGTCCTGACTTTC. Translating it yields CASSLPGLCLSGANVLTF. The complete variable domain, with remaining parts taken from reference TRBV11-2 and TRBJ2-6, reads EAGVAQSPRYKIIEKRQSVAFWCNPISGHATLYWYQQILGQGPKLLIQFQNNGVVDDSQLPKDRFSAERLKGVDSTLKIQPAKLEDSAVYLCASSLPGLCLSGANVLTFGAGSRLTVL.

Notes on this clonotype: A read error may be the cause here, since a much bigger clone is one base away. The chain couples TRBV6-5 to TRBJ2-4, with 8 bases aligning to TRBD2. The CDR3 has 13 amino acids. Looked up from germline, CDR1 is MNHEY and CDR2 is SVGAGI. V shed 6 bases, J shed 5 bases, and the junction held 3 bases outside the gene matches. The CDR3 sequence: CASSGGAENIQYF. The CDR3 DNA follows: TGTGCCAGCAGCGGGGGGGCCGAAAACATTCAGTACTTC.

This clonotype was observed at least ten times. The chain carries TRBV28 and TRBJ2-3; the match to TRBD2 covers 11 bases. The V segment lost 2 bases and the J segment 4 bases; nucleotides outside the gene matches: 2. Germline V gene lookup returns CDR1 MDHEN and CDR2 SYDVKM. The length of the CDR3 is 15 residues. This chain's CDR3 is CASSLLAGGADTQYF. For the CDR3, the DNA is TGTGCCAGCAGTTTACTAGCGGGAGGCGCAGATACGCAGTATTTT.

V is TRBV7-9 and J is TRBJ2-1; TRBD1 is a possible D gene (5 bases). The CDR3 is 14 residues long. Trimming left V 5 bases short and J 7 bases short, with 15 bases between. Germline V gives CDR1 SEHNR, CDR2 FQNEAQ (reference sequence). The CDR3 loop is CASSLPQGMNEQFF. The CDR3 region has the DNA TGTGCCAGCAGCCTACCGCAGGGTATGAATGAGCAGTTCTTC.

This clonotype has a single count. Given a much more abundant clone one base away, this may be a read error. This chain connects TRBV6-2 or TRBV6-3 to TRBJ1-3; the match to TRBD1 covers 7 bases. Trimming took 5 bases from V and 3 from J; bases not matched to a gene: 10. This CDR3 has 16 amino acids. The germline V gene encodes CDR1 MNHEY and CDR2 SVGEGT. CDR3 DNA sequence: TGTGCCAGCAGTAACCCGGGACAGCACTTTGGAAACACCATATATTTT. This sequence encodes CASSNPGQHFGNTIYF.

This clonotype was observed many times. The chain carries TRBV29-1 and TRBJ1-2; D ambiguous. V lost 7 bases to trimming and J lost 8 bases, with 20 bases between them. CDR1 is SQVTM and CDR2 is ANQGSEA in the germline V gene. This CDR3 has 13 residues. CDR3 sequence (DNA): TGCAGCGCCCCTCGGACCCCGCCGGCGGGCTACACCTTC. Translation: CSAPRTPPAGYTF.

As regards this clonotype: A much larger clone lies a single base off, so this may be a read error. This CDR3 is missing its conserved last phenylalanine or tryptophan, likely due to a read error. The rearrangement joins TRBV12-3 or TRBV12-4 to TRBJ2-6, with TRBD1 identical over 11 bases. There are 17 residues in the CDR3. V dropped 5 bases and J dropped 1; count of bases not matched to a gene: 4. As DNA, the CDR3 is TGTGCCAGCAGTCCGGGACAGGGGGTATCTGGGGCCAACGTCCTGACTCTC. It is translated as CASSPGQGVSGANVLTL.

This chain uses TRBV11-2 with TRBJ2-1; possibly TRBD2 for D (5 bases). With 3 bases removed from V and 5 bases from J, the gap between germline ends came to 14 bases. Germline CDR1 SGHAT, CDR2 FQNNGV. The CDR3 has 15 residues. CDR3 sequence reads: CASSFESSRDNEQFF. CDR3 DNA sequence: TGTGCCAGCAGCTTTGAGTCTAGCAGAGACAATGAGCAGTTCTTC.

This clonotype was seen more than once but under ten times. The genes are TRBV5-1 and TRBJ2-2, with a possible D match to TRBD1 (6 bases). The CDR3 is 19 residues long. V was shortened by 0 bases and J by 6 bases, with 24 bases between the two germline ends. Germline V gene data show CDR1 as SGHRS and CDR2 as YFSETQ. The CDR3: CASSLARGGATLVPGELFF. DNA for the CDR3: TGCGCCAGCAGCTTGGCCAGGGGCGGAGCGACCCTTGTTCCCGGGGAGCTGTTTTTT.